These 17 T cell receptor beta chains share one sample of origin, sequenced in a study of T cell changes during pregnancy in multiple sclerosis. Libraries were prepared by immunoSEQ multiplex PCR; TCRdb keeps only in-frame clonotypes and omits some of them. The top ten hold about 5.8% of the sample, which has about 31,000 clones, about 89% seen once. This specimen consisted of CD8+ T cells from peripheral blood mononuclear cells, obtained in the second trimester of pregnancy. These receptors all come from a female donor with multiple sclerosis, enrolled in a pregnancy study.

V usage is TRBV21-1 and J usage is TRBJ2-5; the table's D call, TRBD2, was not checked against the DNA. TRBV21-1 is an annotated pseudogene. CDR3 length equals 15 residues. The CDR3 region is CASSKGRGRVETQYF. The CDR3 DNA is TGTGCCAGCAGCAAAGGGAGGGGCAGGGTCGAGACCCAGTACTTC.

This chain joins TRBV7-9 and TRBJ2-3; 8 nucleotides match TRBD2. Germline CDR1 reads SEHNR; CDR2 reads FQNEAQ (reference sequence). After removal of 5 bases from V and 5 bases from J, the junction contained 18 bases not matched to a gene. The CDR3 is 18 residues long. The CDR3 loop is CASSTNKPQRELIDTQYF. The CDR3 DNA sequence: TGTGCCAGCAGCACTAACAAACCTCAGCGGGAGTTGATAGATACGCAGTATTTT.

V gene TRBV30 combines with J gene TRBJ2-1; D is ambiguous. This CDR3 has 13 residues. Germline-derived CDR1 and CDR2 are GTSNPN and SVGIG (reference sequence). The V gene lost 0 bases and the J gene lost 0 bases, with 3 bases spanning the gap. The DNA of the CDR3 is TGTGCCTGGAGTGTAGCCTCCTACAATGAGCAGTTCTTC. Translated, it gives CAWSVASYNEQFF.

This chain links TRBV29-1 with TRBJ2-3; D possibly corresponds to TRBD1 (5 bases). The germline gives CDR1 SQVTM, CDR2 ANQGSEA. Trimming took 2 bases from V and 6 from J, leaving 15 bases between them. This CDR3 spans 14 amino acids. CDR3: CSVEYRGWVDTQYF. For the CDR3, the DNA is TGCAGCGTTGAATATAGGGGATGGGTGGATACGCAGTATTTT.

The V and J genes are TRBV7-2 and TRBJ2-3, with 9 positions matching TRBD2. The germline gives CDR1 SGHTA, CDR2 FQGNSA. J gave up 0 bases and V 5 bases, and 6 bases lay outside the gene matches. CDR3 length: 16 residues. The CDR3, as DNA: TGTGCCAGCAGCCCCCAAACTAGCGGGAGCACAGATACGCAGTATTTT. Its protein product is CASSPQTSGSTDTQYF.

This clone was counted a single time. V usage is TRBV28 and J usage is TRBJ2-7; 9 bases fit TRBD2. The CDR3 spans 15 residues. Germline CDR1 MDHEN, CDR2 SYDVKM. Trimming removed 2 bases from V and 1 base from J; junction bases left unmatched: 3. The CDR3 loop is CASSLRLAESYEQYF. CDR3 bases: TGTGCCAGCAGTTTACGACTAGCGGAATCCTACGAGCAGTACTTC.

The chain joins TRBV10-2 to TRBJ2-7, with 7 bases that match TRBD1. Unmatched junction bases numbered 11, after V lost 6 bases and J lost 6 bases. The CDR3 has 14 residues. Germline V lookup: CDR1 WSHSY, CDR2 SAAADI. The CDR3 bases are TGCGCCAGCAGAGAGACAGGGCTCTCCGGCGAGCAGTACTTC. It specifies CASRETGLSGEQYF.

The J gene is TRBJ2-5, the V gene TRBV9; 14 bases line up with TRBD2. Germline CDR1 SGDLS, CDR2 YYNGEE. With V trimmed by 3 bases and J by 7 bases, 8 bases remained unmatched. The CDR3 is 16 residues long. The CDR3 coding sequence is TGTGCCAGCAGCGAGGGGACTAGCGGGAGTCAGGGGACCCAGTACTTC. This codes for CASSEGTSGSQGTQYF.

The V call is TRBV27, the J call TRBJ1-1, with TRBD1 identical over 10 bases. J was trimmed by 4 bases and V by 5 bases; bases with no gene match: 4. Germline CDR1 is MNHEY and CDR2 is SMNVEV (reference sequence). The CDR3 is made up of 14 amino acids. The CDR3: CASSLDRGLTEAFF. The CDR3 bases are TGTGCCAGCAGTCTAGACAGGGGGCTCACTGAAGCTTTCTTT.

This chain links TRBV19 with TRBJ1-2; the D is unclear. V shed 4 bases and J shed 8 bases, with 23 bases lying between them. The CDR3 loop spans 16 amino acids. Germline CDR1 LNHDA, CDR2 SQIVND (reference sequence). CDR3 protein: CASSNWLWQAAGGYTF. CDR3 in DNA: TGTGCCAGTAGTAATTGGTTGTGGCAGGCCGCGGGGGGCTACACCTTC.

The J gene is TRBJ2-7, the V gene TRBV29-1; D is perhaps TRBD2 (5 bases). The length of the CDR3 is 13 residues. Trimming pared 3 bases from V and 2 bases from J, leaving 11 bases between. CDR1 and CDR2 (germline): SQVTM, ANQGSEA. As DNA, the CDR3 is TGCAGCGTTGAGGCCGGGAAGACCTACGAGCAGTACTTC. Translated: CSVEAGKTYEQYF.

CDR3: CASSREPGQPAYEQYF. CDR3 DNA: TGTGCCAGCAGCCGTGAGCCGGGACAGCCTGCCTACGAGCAGTACTTC. This chain connects TRBV7-6 to TRBJ2-7, with 7 bases that match TRBD1. The trim removed 5 bases at V and 2 bases at J, leaving 12 bases unmatched. This CDR3 has 16 residues. Germline-derived CDR1 and CDR2 are SGHVS and FNYEAQ.

The count of this clone is one. This rearrangement joins TRBV7-9 to TRBJ2-1; D is perhaps TRBD1 (5 bases). Germline V lookup: CDR1 SEHNR, CDR2 FQNEAQ (reference sequence). Deletions cut 5 bases from V and 5 bases from J, with 16 bases between. CDR3 length: 15 amino acids. This chain's CDR3 is CASSLTGWGDNEQFF. The CDR3 DNA reads as TGTGCCAGCAGCCTGACCGGCTGGGGCGACAATGAGCAGTTCTTC.

The J gene is TRBJ2-1, the V gene TRBV6-1; the D gene is possibly TRBD2 (6 bases). Trimming cost V 3 bases and J 1 base, with 10 bases left between them. Germline values: CDR1 MNHNS, CDR2 SASEGT. This CDR3 has 15 amino acids. For the CDR3, the DNA is TGTGCCAGCAGTGAGGGGGACTGGTCCTACAATGAGCAGTTCTTC. Translated, it gives CASSEGDWSYNEQFF.

This clone has a single count. The rearrangement uses TRBV9 and TRBJ2-3, with 8 bases aligning to TRBD1. This CDR3 comprises 14 residues. Germline V gene sequence: CDR1 SGDLS, CDR2 YYNGEE. J lost 5 bases, V lost 1 base, and 3 bases had no gene match. The CDR3 is CASSVTGGIDTQYF. The CDR3 DNA sequence: TGTGCCAGCAGCGTAACAGGGGGTATAGATACGCAGTATTTT.

The chain employs TRBV21-1 and TRBJ2-2; the table's D gene call, TRBD1, was not cross checked with the DNA. TRBV21-1 is marked as a pseudogene. The length of the CDR3 is 17 residues. CDR3: CASSKDGRQGNTGELFF. In nucleotides, the CDR3 is TGTGCCAGCAGCAAAGATGGGAGACAGGGTAACACCGGGGAGCTGTTTTTT.

CDR3 in amino acids: CASSLLVIAGVETQYF. The CDR3 DNA reads as TGTGCCAGCAGTTTATTAGTGATAGCGGGAGTGGAGACCCAGTACTTC. The chain has TRBV28 and TRBJ2-5; TRBD2 matches 9 bases. CDR1 is MDHEN and CDR2 is SYDVKM in the germline V gene. The CDR3 runs 16 residues. The V segment lost 1 base and the J segment 5 bases; nucleotides outside the gene matches: 8.